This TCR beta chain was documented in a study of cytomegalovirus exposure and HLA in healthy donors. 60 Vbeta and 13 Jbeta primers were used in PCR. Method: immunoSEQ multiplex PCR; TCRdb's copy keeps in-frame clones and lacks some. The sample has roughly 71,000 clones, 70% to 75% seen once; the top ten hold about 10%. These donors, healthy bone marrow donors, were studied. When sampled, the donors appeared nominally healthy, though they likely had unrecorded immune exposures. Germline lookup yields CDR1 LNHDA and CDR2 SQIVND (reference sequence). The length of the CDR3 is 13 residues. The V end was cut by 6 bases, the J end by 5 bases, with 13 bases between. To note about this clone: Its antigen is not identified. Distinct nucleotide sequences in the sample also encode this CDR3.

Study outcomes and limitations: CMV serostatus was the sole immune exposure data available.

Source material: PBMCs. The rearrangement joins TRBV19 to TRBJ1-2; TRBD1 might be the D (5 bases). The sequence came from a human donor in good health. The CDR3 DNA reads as TGTGCCAGTAGCAGCGGGACGGATTATGGCTACACCTTC. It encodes CASSSGTDYGYTF.